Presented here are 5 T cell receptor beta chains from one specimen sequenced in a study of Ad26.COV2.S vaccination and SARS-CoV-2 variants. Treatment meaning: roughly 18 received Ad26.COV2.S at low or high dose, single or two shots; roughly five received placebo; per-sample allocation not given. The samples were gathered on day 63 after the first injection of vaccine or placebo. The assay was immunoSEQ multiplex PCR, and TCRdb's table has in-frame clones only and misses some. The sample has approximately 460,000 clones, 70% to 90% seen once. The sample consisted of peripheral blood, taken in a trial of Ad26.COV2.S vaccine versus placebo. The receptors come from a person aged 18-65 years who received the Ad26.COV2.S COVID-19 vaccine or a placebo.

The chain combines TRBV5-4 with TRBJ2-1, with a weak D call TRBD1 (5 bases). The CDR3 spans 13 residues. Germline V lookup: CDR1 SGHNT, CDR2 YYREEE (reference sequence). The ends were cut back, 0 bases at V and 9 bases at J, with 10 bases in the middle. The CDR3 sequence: CASSLARASEQFF. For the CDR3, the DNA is TGTGCCAGCAGCTTGGCCAGGGCGAGTGAGCAGTTCTTC.

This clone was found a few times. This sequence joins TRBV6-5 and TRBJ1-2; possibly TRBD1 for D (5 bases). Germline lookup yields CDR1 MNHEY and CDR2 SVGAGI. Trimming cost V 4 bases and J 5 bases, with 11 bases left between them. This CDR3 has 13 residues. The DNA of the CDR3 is TGTGCCAGCAGTTCGCAGGGTTTATATGGCTACACCTTC. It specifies CASSSQGLYGYTF.

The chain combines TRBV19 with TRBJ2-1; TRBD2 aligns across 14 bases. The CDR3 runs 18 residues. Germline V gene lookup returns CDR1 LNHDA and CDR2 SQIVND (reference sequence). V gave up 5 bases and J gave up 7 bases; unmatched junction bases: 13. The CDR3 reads CASSQNRLAGGPSNEQFF. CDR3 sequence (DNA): TGTGCCAGTAGTCAGAACCGACTAGCGGGAGGGCCATCTAATGAGCAGTTCTTC. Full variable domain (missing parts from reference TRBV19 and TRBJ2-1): DGGITQSPKYLFRKEGQNVTLSCEQNLNHDAMYWYRQDPGQGLRLIYYSQIVNDFQKGDIAEGYSVSREKKESFPLTVTSAQKNPTAFYLCASSQNRLAGGPSNEQFFGPGTRLTVL.

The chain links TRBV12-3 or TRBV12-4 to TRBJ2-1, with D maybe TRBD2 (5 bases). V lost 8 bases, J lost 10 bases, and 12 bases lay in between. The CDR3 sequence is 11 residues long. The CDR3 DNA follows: TGTGCCAGCGGGAGAACAAAAGAGCAGTTCTTC. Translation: CASGRTKEQFF.

The CDR3 coding sequence is TGTGCCAGCAGTTACGAGCCTAGGCCCGAGCAGTACTTC. This codes for CASSYEPRPEQYF. The chain uses TRBV6-2 or TRBV6-3 and TRBJ2-7, with D unclear. Germline CDR1 is MNHEY and CDR2 is SVGEGT. V lost 2 bases and J lost 6, with 11 bases in between. This CDR3 is 13 amino acids long.